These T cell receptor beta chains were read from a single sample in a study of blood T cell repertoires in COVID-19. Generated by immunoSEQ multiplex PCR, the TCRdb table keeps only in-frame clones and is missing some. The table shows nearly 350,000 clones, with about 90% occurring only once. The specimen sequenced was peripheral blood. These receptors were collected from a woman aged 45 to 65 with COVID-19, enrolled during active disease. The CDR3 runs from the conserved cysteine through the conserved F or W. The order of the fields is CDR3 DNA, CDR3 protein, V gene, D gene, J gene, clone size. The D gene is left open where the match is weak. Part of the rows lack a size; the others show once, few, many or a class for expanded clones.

TGTGCCAGCAGCTTGGTGCTAGCGGGAGGTGGGGCCAACGTCCTGACTTTC CASSLVLAGGGANVLTF TRBV5-4 TRBD2 TRBJ2-6 -
TGTGCCAGCAGCTCCCGGGGGGGCGCGCTAATCCAGTACAATGAGCAGTTCTTC CASSSRGGALIQYNEQFF TRBV4-2 TRBD2 TRBJ2-1 -
TGTGCCAGCAGCCCACCCAGGTTTTCTAATGAAAAACTGTTTTTT CASSPPRFSNEKLFF TRBV11-2 - TRBJ1-4 -
TGTGCCAGTAGTATTATGTTGGGGGGGCGTCAGCCCCAGCATTTT CASSIMLGGRQPQHF TRBV19 - TRBJ1-5 -
TGTGCCAGTAGTTTGCGACTAGCGGGAGTTCGGACCGGGGAGCTGTTTTTT CASSLRLAGVRTGELFF TRBV19 TRBD2 TRBJ2-2 -
TGTGCCAGCAGCTTCGGGGGGCCTAACTATGGCTACACCTTC CASSFGGPNYGYTF TRBV11-3 - TRBJ1-2 -
TGCGCCAGCAGTATACTAGCGGGCCTGAACAATGAGCAGTTCTTC CASSILAGLNNEQFF TRBV10-1 TRBD2 TRBJ2-1 -
TGTGCCAGCAGCCGGGGGACTAGCCTCGACACCGGGGAGCTGTTTTTT CASSRGTSLDTGELFF TRBV5-4 TRBD2 TRBJ2-2 -
TGCAGTGCTAGAGTCGTGACTGAAGCTTTCTTT CSARVVTEAFF TRBV20-1 - TRBJ1-1 few
TGTGCCAGCTCACCGGCGGTGGACTATGGCTACACCTTC CASSPAVDYGYTF TRBV18 - TRBJ1-2 -
TGTGCCACCAGCAGAGATTCACGAAGTAGCGGAGTCCAAGAGACCCAGTACTTC CATSRDSRSSGVQETQYF TRBV15 - TRBJ2-5 -
TGTGCCAGCAGCTTATCGGGGTCGGGGGGTACGAACACCGGGGAGCTGTTTTTT CASSLSGSGGTNTGELFF TRBV7-2 TRBD2 TRBJ2-2 -
TGCGCCAGCAGTGAGTCCGGGAACCAATACTATGAGCAGTTCTTC CASSESGNQYYEQFF TRBV10-1 - TRBJ2-1 -
TGTGCCAGCACTAGCACCAGCTCTGGGGCCAACGTCCTGACTTTC CASTSTSSGANVLTF TRBV6-5 - TRBJ2-6 -
TGTGCCAGCAGTGAGACTAGCGGGGTCTCCGAGCAGTACTTC CASSETSGVSEQYF TRBV2 TRBD2 TRBJ2-7 -
TGTGCCAGCAAGGTAGCGGGAACCTACGAGCAGTACTTC CASKVAGTYEQYF TRBV3-1/TRBV3-2 TRBD2 TRBJ2-7 once
TGCGCCAGCAGCACTTCGGACAGGGGGTATCAAGAGACCCAGTACTTC CASSTSDRGYQETQYF TRBV5-1 TRBD1 TRBJ2-5 once
TGTGCCAGCAGTGCTAACTCTGGGGCCAACGTCCTGACTTTC CASSANSGANVLTF TRBV2 - TRBJ2-6 -
TGTGCCAGCAGCTTAGCTCCGGCTAGTTATTCGGGCGAGCAGTACTTC CASSLAPASYSGEQYF TRBV7-2 - TRBJ2-7 once
TGTGCCAGCAGCGATTTGACAGGGGGAAGAAACATTCAGTACTTC CASSDLTGGRNIQYF TRBV6-1 TRBD1 TRBJ2-4 -
TGTGCCAGCAGCTTGATGGGCGGGGCCGCCTACGAGCAGTACTTC CASSLMGGAAYEQYF TRBV7-2 - TRBJ2-7 few
TGTGCCAGCAGCTTGGGACAGGGGGAATACGAGCAGTACTTC CASSLGQGEYEQYF TRBV7-9 TRBD1 TRBJ2-7 -
TGTGCCAGTAGTACCGACAGGGGGAACAACATTCAGTACTTC CASSTDRGNNIQYF TRBV19 TRBD1 TRBJ2-4 -
TGTGCCAGCAGACGAAAGCCAGGGTCCGAGCAGTACTTC CASRRKPGSEQYF TRBV6-5 - TRBJ2-7 -
TGTGCCAGTAGTGTCGACAGGGTGAACACTGAAGCTTTCTTT CASSVDRVNTEAFF TRBV19 TRBD1 TRBJ1-1 -
TGCGCCAGCAGCCAAGTCCGCCGTACGGGGACAGGGGCCTACGAGCAGTACTTC CASSQVRRTGTGAYEQYF TRBV4-3 TRBD1 TRBJ2-7 -
TGTGCCAGCAGATCCGGACTAGCGGGGGCCACCGGGGAGCTGTTTTTT CASRSGLAGATGELFF TRBV7-2 TRBD2 TRBJ2-2 once
TGTGCCAGCAGTTACTTAGCCCGCGTAAACGAGCAGTACTTC CASSYLARVNEQYF TRBV6-2/TRBV6-3 - TRBJ2-7 -
TGTGCCTGGAGTGGCCTAGACAGGGGAGATTCACCCCTCCACTTT CAWSGLDRGDSPLHF TRBV30 TRBD1 TRBJ1-6 -